This record looks at one T cell receptor beta chain sequence and its context. As handled by the study authors: Nucleated cell number was recorded as an estimate derived from reference gene primer amplification. Sequencing used immunoSEQ multiplex PCR; TCRdb keeps in-frame clones, though not all of them. The DNA gave D and trimming, while V, J and clone size come from that table. The sample has about 110,000 clones; 70% to 90% are singletons. This entry is derived from a study of blood T cell repertoires in COVID-19. Study at large: Acute and convalescent COVID-19 samples came from the United States, Italy and Spain. PBMCs, B-cell-depleted T cells, or T cells were the source of the cDNA or gDNA that made up the material.

Sequencing input: peripheral blood. This sequence originates from a middle-aged man with active or convalescent COVID-19.

The DNA of the CDR3 is TGTGCCAGCAGCCCCCAACGGGCTGAAGCTTTCTTT. Protein sequence: CASSPQRAEAFF. This chain connects TRBV9 to TRBJ1-1; D unresolved. Germline lookup yields CDR1 SGDLS and CDR2 YYNGEE. This CDR3 comprises 12 residues. V was clipped by 4 bases and J by 6 bases, with 10 bases between them.